A single sample is the source of the 27 T cell receptor beta chains below, sequenced in a study of T cell responses to AZD1222 COVID-19 vaccine. This table comes from immunoSEQ multiplex PCR, and its TCRdb copy is limited to in-frame clones, with some not included. The data contain roughly 160,000 clones, around 90% of them singletons. Sequenced material: peripheral blood, taken 28 days after the second AZD1222 dose. The receptors were gathered from an adult who received the AZD1222 COVID-19 vaccine.

The rearrangement links TRBV29-1 to TRBJ2-7, with TRBD1 matching over 10 bases. This CDR3 contains 14 residues. Losses at the gene ends were 7 bases for V and 3 bases for J; bases not matched to a gene: 9. The V gene's germline CDR1 is SQVTM and CDR2 ANQGSEA. CDR3 coding DNA: TGCAGCGCTGGGAGGGACAGGGGAAGCTACGAGCAGTACTTC. Protein sequence: CSAGRDRGSYEQYF.

The chain employs TRBV11-2 and TRBJ1-2, with 8 bases identical to TRBD1. V trimming: 5 bases; J trimming: 4 bases; junction bases outside the gene matches: 6. CDR3 length: 14 residues. The germline gives CDR1 SGHAT, CDR2 FQNNGV. CDR3 residues: CASSPTGGSYGYTF. CDR3 DNA sequence: TGTGCCAGCAGCCCCACAGGGGGTAGCTATGGCTACACCTTC.

CDR3 residues: CASRPSGAGSYEQYF. The CDR3 bases are TGTGCCAGCAGACCTAGCGGAGCCGGATCCTACGAGCAGTACTTC. The rearrangement joins TRBV6-5 to TRBJ2-7; 7 bases agree with TRBD2. V trimming: 6 bases; J trimming: 1 base; junction bases outside the gene matches: 9. CDR3 size: 15 residues. Germline assignment: CDR1 MNHEY and CDR2 SVGAGI.

This clone occurred a few times. The CDR3 nucleotides read TGTGCCAGCAGTCGGACAGGTACCGAAGCTTTCTTT. Encoded protein: CASSRTGTEAFF. The V and J genes are TRBV12-3 or TRBV12-4 and TRBJ1-1; 7 bases align to TRBD1. CDR3 size: 12 residues. V trimming: 5 bases; J trimming: 8 bases; junction bases outside the gene matches: 5.

The CDR3 coding sequence is TGTGCCAGCTCGCCAACGACAGGGGGCGTAACTGAAGCTTTCTTT. It is translated as CASSPTTGGVTEAFF. The chain uses TRBV18 and TRBJ1-1, with 10 bases fitting TRBD1. The length of the CDR3 is 15 residues. V lost 6 bases, J lost 5 bases, and 9 bases stayed unmatched. Germline loops: CDR1 KGHSH, CDR2 LQKENI.

The genes are TRBV19 and TRBJ2-7, with a possible D match to TRBD1 (5 bases). The CDR3 totals 13 residues. From germline, CDR1 is LNHDA and CDR2 SQIVND (reference sequence). V lost 9 bases to trimming and J lost 0 bases, with 12 bases between them. In DNA form, the CDR3 reads TGTGCCAGCAGTTGGGGCCTCTCCTACGAGCAGTACTTC. Translation: CASSWGLSYEQYF.

This clone was counted once. The CDR3 loop is CASSDERATGQPQHF. The CDR3 bases are TGTGCCAGCAGTGATGAAAGGGCCACCGGTCAGCCCCAGCATTTT. V usage is TRBV25-1 and J usage is TRBJ1-5; D ambiguous. Germline CDR1 reads MGHDK; CDR2 reads SYGVNS. The CDR3 contains 15 residues. V lost 3 bases to trimming and J lost 6 bases, with 15 bases between them.

The chain combines TRBV27 with TRBJ1-3, with D unresolved. CDR3 length equals 14 residues. Germline V gene sequence: CDR1 MNHEY, CDR2 SMNVEV (reference sequence). V was pared by 6 bases and J by 0 bases, with 9 bases between. The CDR3 loop reads CASRSRHSGNTIYF. The CDR3 bases are TGTGCCAGCAGATCCAGGCACTCTGGAAACACCATATATTTT.

This chain uses TRBV5-4 with TRBJ1-1; TRBD1 matches 9 bases. Germline CDR1 and CDR2: SGHNT and YYREEE (reference sequence). The ends lost 3 bases at V and 8 bases at J; junction bases unmatched: 5. The CDR3 runs to 13 residues. Here the CDR3 reads CASSWGQGQEAFF. In nucleotides, the CDR3 is TGTGCCAGCAGCTGGGGACAGGGCCAAGAAGCTTTCTTT.

The rearrangement uses TRBV7-9 and TRBJ1-1; a weak D match, TRBD1 (6 bases). The V and J ends lost 1 base and 0 bases respectively, with 9 bases between them. Germline CDR1 reads SEHNR; CDR2 reads FQNEAQ (reference sequence). The CDR3 spans 15 residues. CDR3 nucleotides: TGTGCCAGCAGCTTAGGAGGGGGTATGAACACTGAAGCTTTCTTT. Its translation is CASSLGGGMNTEAFF.

Only one count was recorded for this clone. A junction boundary mismatches the germline segment, possibly from a read error. CDR3: CASSLGQGKGNTIYF. As DNA, the CDR3 is TGTGCCAGCAGTTTGGGACAGGGGAAAGGAAACACCATATATTTT. The chain is built from TRBV5-4 and TRBJ1-3; 10 bases are a match to TRBD1. The CDR3 has 15 residues. Germline V gives CDR1 SGHNT, CDR2 YYREEE (reference sequence). Using reference TRBV5-4 and TRBJ1-3 for the parts outside the CDR3, the full variable domain is ETGVTQSPTHLIKTRGQQVTLRCSSQSGHNTVSWYQQALGQGPQFIFQYYREEENGRGNFPPRFSGLQFPNYSSELNVNALELDDSALYLCASSLGQGKGNTIYFGEGSWLTVV.

The V and J genes are TRBV20-1 and TRBJ1-4; no definite D call. The CDR3 sequence is 14 residues long. CDR1 and CDR2 (germline): DFQATT, SNEGSKA (reference sequence). Trimming pared 3 bases from V and 0 bases from J, leaving 8 bases between. CDR3 region: CSASKGATNEKLFF. CDR3 DNA sequence: TGCAGTGCTAGTAAGGGAGCAACTAATGAAAAACTGTTTTTT.

The chain couples TRBV24-1 to TRBJ2-5, with D tentatively TRBD1 or TRBD2 (6 bases each). Germline V gives CDR1 KGHDR, CDR2 SFDVKD. The V end was cut by 4 bases, the J end by 10 bases, with 12 bases between. The CDR3 is 12 amino acids. The CDR3 spells CATSDAGQGQYF. For the CDR3, the DNA is TGTGCCACCAGTGACGCGGGACAAGGCCAGTACTTC.

The chain joins TRBV27 to TRBJ1-6, with D unresolved. V lost 1 base to trimming and J lost 7 bases, with 8 bases between them. Germline CDR1 MNHEY, CDR2 SMNVEV (reference sequence). CDR3 length: 14 residues. CDR3 region: CASSLFGSNSPLHF. CDR3 in DNA: TGTGCCAGCAGTTTATTTGGCTCCAATTCACCCCTCCACTTT.

This chain links TRBV30 with TRBJ1-1; perhaps TRBD1 as D (6 bases). With 2 bases removed from V and 3 bases from J, the gap between germline ends came to 13 bases. The CDR3 is made up of 14 amino acids. Germline assignment: CDR1 GTSNPN and CDR2 SVGIG (reference sequence). The CDR3 sequence: CAWSKTHRDTEAFF. CDR3 nucleotides: TGTGCCTGGAGTAAAACCCACAGGGACACTGAAGCTTTCTTT.

The CDR3 DNA reads TGTGCCAGCAGTTTAGGGGGTTCCACCGGGGAGCTGTTTTTT. Translating it yields CASSLGGSTGELFF. The chain has TRBV6-5 and TRBJ2-2, with D possibly TRBD1 on 6 matching bases. This CDR3 has 14 amino acids. Deletions cut 4 bases from V and 4 bases from J, with 10 bases between. Germline lookup yields CDR1 MNHEY and CDR2 SVGAGI.

Here the CDR3 reads CASSDRDNSPLHF. CDR3 coding DNA: TGCGCCAGCTCCGACAGGGATAATTCACCCCTCCACTTT. The genes are TRBV4-3 and TRBJ1-6; 7 bases are a match to TRBD1. The germline CDR1 and CDR2 sequences are LGHNA and YSLEER. With V trimmed by 8 bases and J by 5 bases, 3 bases remained unmatched. The length of the CDR3 is 13 residues.

The V and J genes are TRBV11-3 and TRBJ1-2, with 7 bases that match TRBD1. The J segment lost 6 bases and the V segment lost 3 bases, leaving 4 bases of the junction unmatched. This CDR3 region has 13 residues. Germline CDR1 is SGHNT and CDR2 is YENEEA. The CDR3 sequence is CASSFATGDGYTF. The CDR3 DNA is TGTGCCAGCAGCTTCGCCACAGGGGATGGCTACACCTTC.

The chain combines TRBV7-2 with TRBJ1-6; 7 bases match TRBD1. V shed 8 bases and J 9 bases; nucleotides not matched to a gene: 10. Germline V gives CDR1 SGHTA, CDR2 FQGNSA. The CDR3 totals 14 residues. CDR3 loop: CASRTFRQGSPLHF. The DNA of the CDR3 is TGTGCCAGCCGCACATTTCGACAGGGTTCACCCCTCCACTTT.

The J gene is TRBJ2-7, the V gene TRBV29-1; maybe TRBD2 (6 bases). V was trimmed by 7 bases and J by 9 bases, leaving 25 bases between them. CDR1 SQVTM and CDR2 ANQGSEA come from the germline V gene. This CDR3 has 14 residues. The CDR3 here is CSAGGGTTGTMQYF. Written as DNA, the CDR3 is TGCAGCGCCGGAGGAGGGACCACGGGCACCATGCAGTACTTC.

V usage is TRBV12-3 or TRBV12-4 and J usage is TRBJ1-1; 8 bases align to TRBD1. V dropped 4 bases and J dropped 4; count of bases not matched to a gene: 2. The CDR3 covers 13 residues. The CDR3 DNA reads as TGTGCCAGCAGTTCGGACAGGGCCACTGAAGCTTTCTTT. It codes for CASSSDRATEAFF.

The rearrangement uses TRBV7-2 and TRBJ1-5; no firm D call. The V and J ends lost 5 bases and 3 bases respectively, with 17 bases between them. Germline V gene lookup returns CDR1 SGHTA and CDR2 FQGNSA. The CDR3 is made up of 16 amino acids. This CDR3 reads CASSGESPANNQPQHF. CDR3 DNA: TGTGCCAGCAGCGGAGAGAGCCCGGCAAACAATCAGCCCCAGCATTTT.

This sequence joins TRBV3-1 (or the pseudogene TRBV3-2) and TRBJ2-5; D perhaps matches TRBD2 (7 bases). The CDR3 runs to 15 residues. Germline V CDR1 and CDR2: LGHDT, YNNKEL (reference sequence). Between the trimmed V and J ends, which lost 4 bases and 7 bases, there was a span of 19 bases. For the CDR3, the DNA is TGTGCCAGCAGCCCGGCGGGGGCAGGGTCGGCGACCCAGTACTTC. Residues: CASSPAGAGSATQYF.

The J gene is TRBJ2-2, the V gene TRBV5-1; TRBD2 is a possible D gene (5 bases). V dropped 0 bases and J dropped 5 bases, with 11 bases sitting between them. Looked up from germline, CDR1 is SGHRS and CDR2 is YFSETQ. This CDR3 spans 15 amino acids. The CDR3: CASSLEAPGTGELFF. The CDR3 nucleotides are TGCGCCAGCAGCTTGGAGGCTCCGGGAACCGGGGAGCTGTTTTTT.

This clone was observed once. The chain uses TRBV2 and TRBJ1-5; 9 bases line up with TRBD1. CDR1 and CDR2 from the germline V gene are SNHLY and FYNNEI. V dropped 10 bases and J dropped 0; count of bases not matched to a gene: 22. CDR3 length: 20 amino acids. The CDR3 spells CAIKPQYRDRESHSNQPQHF. In DNA, the CDR3 is TGTGCCATCAAGCCTCAATACCGGGACAGGGAATCTCATAGCAATCAGCCCCAGCATTTT.

V usage is TRBV5-4 and J usage is TRBJ2-1; 9 nucleotides align to TRBD2. From germline, CDR1 is SGHNT and CDR2 YYREEE (reference sequence). Trimming took 4 bases from V and 4 from J; bases not matched to a gene: 3. The CDR3 has 14 residues. The chain's CDR3 is CASSPSGGYNEQFF. The CDR3 DNA reads TGTGCCAGCAGCCCCAGCGGGGGGTACAATGAGCAGTTCTTC.

This clone appeared once. The genes are TRBV6-2 or TRBV6-3 and TRBJ2-6; 8 nucleotides agree with TRBD2. The germline gives CDR1 MNHEY, CDR2 SVGEGT. The CDR3 runs 17 residues. V dropped 4 bases and J dropped 1; count of bases not matched to a gene: 6. The CDR3 spells CASSSRGGRSGANVLTF. The DNA for the CDR3 is TGTGCCAGCAGTTCCCGGGGGGGAAGATCTGGGGCCAACGTCCTGACTTTC.